This T cell receptor (beta chain) was identified during a study of T-cell memory formation after mild COVID-19. General observations from the study: Proof of SARS-CoV-2 specificity was absent for the second-wave clones that crested on day 37. Whereas later expanders leaned CD4+, clones contracting day 15 to 85 showed a balanced CD4/CD8 makeup. Within pre-infection memory, some responding clones were found, suggesting cross-reactive memory joined.

Worth noting for this clonotype: Its target is not known.

TCRdb re-analysed the 5' RACE reads in MiXCR, keeping a single row per CDR3 protein. The sample lists about 160,000 distinct CDR3 sequences; 31% were seen once. V was clipped by 0 bases and J by 1 base, with 21 bases between them. CDR1 SGHTA and CDR2 FQGTGA come from the germline V gene. There are 19 residues in the CDR3. The clonotype originates from an adult woman who had mild COVID-19 (a few samples of this study predate the infection). Cell type and time point are not known. The sample was PBMCs or a T cell subset sorted from them (not recorded which). The chain has TRBV7-3 and TRBJ1-1; D ambiguous. CDR3 DNA sequence: TGTGCCAGCAGCTTAACGCTGGTGGCAGACGGAAAACAGAACACTGAAGCTTTCTTT. It is translated as CASSLTLVADGKQNTEAFF. Together with reference TRBV7-3 and TRBJ1-1, the CDR3 gives the full variable domain: GAGVSQTPSNKVTEKGKYVELRCDPISGHTALYWYRQSLGQGPEFLIYFQGTGAADDSGLPNDRFFAVRPEGSVSTLKIQRTERGDSAVYLCASSLTLVADGKQNTEAFFGQGTRLTVV.